This TCR beta chain was found in a study of T cell responses to AZD1222 COVID-19 vaccine. Findings and caveats of the study: Repertoires were obtained only post-peak T cell response.

V lost 2 bases and J 0 bases, leaving 11 bases between the germline ends. There are 16 residues in the CDR3. CDR1 is LNHDA and CDR2 is SQIVND in the germline V gene (reference sequence). Note on this clone: Its antigen is as yet unknown.

Here immunoSEQ multiplex PCR was the method, and the copy in TCRdb shows in-frame clones only, minus some. The sample holds some 150,000 clones, roughly 93% seen once. This sequence joins TRBV19 and TRBJ1-3, with D unresolved. The sequence came from an adult in good health. This specimen consisted of peripheral blood, obtained on day 0 of AZD1222 vaccination. The CDR3 here is CASSISQIGSGNTIYF. CDR3 DNA sequence: TGTGCCAGTAGTATAAGCCAGATTGGCTCTGGAAACACCATATATTTT.